The 26 T cell receptor beta chains below were found in one sample sequenced in a study of OX40 agonist ivuxolimab in advanced cancers. TCRdb's table, derived via immunoSEQ multiplex PCR, lists solely in-frame clones and lacks some. The table lists more than 50,000 clones, 85% of them singletons. The sample in question was CD4+ or CD8+ T cells sorted from blood, obtained in a trial of the OX40 agonist ivuxolimab. These receptor sequences come from an adult with an advanced solid tumor such as melanoma, head and neck, liver or kidney cancer.

This clone is a singleton in its sample. The chain links TRBV28 to TRBJ2-2; D possibly uses TRBD1 or TRBD2 (5 bases each). CDR1 and CDR2 from the germline V gene are MDHEN and SYDVKM. The CDR3 length is 15 residues. V was cut by 8 bases and J by 4 bases, with 17 bases left in between. In nucleotides, the CDR3 is TGTGCCAGCCGCGACAGACTAAAGGGCACCGGGGAGCTGTTTTTT. This codes for CASRDRLKGTGELFF.

This rearrangement joins TRBV7-9 to TRBJ2-3; D is perhaps TRBD2 (6 bases). V lost 6 bases to trimming and J lost 0 bases, with 13 bases between them. The CDR3 sequence is 15 residues long. CDR1 is SEHNR, CDR2 FQNEAQ, per germline (reference sequence). The CDR3: CASSRGGMSTDTQYF. CDR3 bases: TGTGCCAGCAGTAGGGGCGGGATGAGCACAGATACGCAGTATTTT.

The gene calls are TRBV7-9 and TRBJ1-2, with 8 bases that match TRBD1. CDR3 length equals 15 residues. CDR1 SEHNR and CDR2 FQNEAQ come from the germline V gene (reference sequence). V was pared by 1 base and J by 6 bases, with 7 bases of the junction left unmatched. CDR3 protein: CASSLDGTGGDGYTF. The CDR3 DNA reads as TGTGCCAGCAGCTTAGACGGCACAGGGGGTGATGGCTACACCTTC.

This clone has a single count. This chain joins TRBV5-1 and TRBJ2-7; D perhaps matches TRBD1 (5 bases). Trimming took 2 bases from V and 6 from J, leaving 12 bases between them. Per the germline V gene, CDR1 is SGHRS and CDR2 is YFSETQ. The CDR3 extends over 13 amino acids. CDR3 coding DNA: TGCGCCAGCAGCTTAGGGCAGGGCGGCGAGCAGTACTTC. This gives the protein CASSLGQGGEQYF.

The rearrangement links TRBV9 to TRBJ2-3, with TRBD2 matching over 9 bases. CDR1 is SGDLS and CDR2 is YYNGEE in the germline V gene. The trim removed 0 bases at V and 2 bases at J, leaving 13 bases unmatched. This CDR3 spans 19 amino acids. The CDR3 spells CASSVAAGGLAGFTDTQYF. DNA of the CDR3: TGTGCCAGCAGCGTAGCAGCAGGGGGACTAGCTGGATTCACAGATACGCAGTATTTT.

The chain links TRBV7-9 to TRBJ2-3, with 13 bases aligning to TRBD2. The CDR3 covers 16 residues. Trimming cost V 4 bases and J 0 bases; bases outside gene matches: 1. From germline, CDR1 is SEHNR and CDR2 FQNEAQ (reference sequence). Written as DNA, the CDR3 is TGTGCCAGCAGCTCGGGACTAGCGGGGAGCACAGATACGCAGTATTTT. Translated: CASSSGLAGSTDTQYF.

The rearrangement uses TRBV9 and TRBJ2-2; D is unclear. V was clipped by 0 bases and J by 0 bases, with 6 bases between them. The CDR3 covers 15 residues. Per germline, CDR1 SGDLS and CDR2 YYNGEE. In nucleotides, the CDR3 is TGTGCCAGCAGCGTAGATTTCGCGAACACCGGGGAGCTGTTTTTT. Translating gives CASSVDFANTGELFF.

The rearrangement joins TRBV7-3 to TRBJ2-1; D ambiguous. The CDR3 length is 13 residues. Trimming pared 5 bases from V and 9 bases from J, leaving 14 bases between. Germline V gives CDR1 SGHTA, CDR2 FQGTGA. CDR3 residues: CASSPSPRGEQFF. The CDR3 DNA sequence: TGTGCCAGCAGCCCGAGCCCCAGAGGTGAGCAGTTCTTC.

The V gene is TRBV25-1, the J gene TRBJ2-3; 8 bases line up with TRBD1. The CDR3 consists of 16 residues. Germline lookup yields CDR1 MGHDK and CDR2 SYGVNS. V lost 4 bases to trimming and J lost 6 bases; unmatched junction nucleotides: 12. This CDR3 reads CASSAQTGRGLDTQYF. DNA of the CDR3: TGTGCCAGCAGTGCTCAGACCGGCAGGGGGCTGGATACGCAGTATTTT.

This chain connects TRBV25-1 to TRBJ1-4; weak D call: TRBD1 (6 bases). V shed 1 base and J shed 7 bases, with 13 bases lying between them. Germline V gene sequence: CDR1 MGHDK, CDR2 SYGVNS. There are 15 residues in the CDR3. The CDR3 loop is CASSELGARAEKLFF. For the CDR3, the DNA is TGTGCCAGCAGTGAATTGGGGGCCAGGGCTGAAAAACTGTTTTTT.

The gene calls are TRBV28 and TRBJ2-7, with a weak D call TRBD1 (5 bases). V lost 10 bases and J lost 3, with 13 bases in between. Germline loops: CDR1 MDHEN, CDR2 SYDVKM. The CDR3 has 12 residues. CDR3 residues: CATQTVLYEQYF. As DNA, the CDR3 is TGTGCCACGCAGACAGTTCTCTACGAGCAGTACTTC. Drawing the rest from reference TRBV28 and TRBJ2-7, the complete variable domain is DVKVTQSSRYLVKRTGEKVFLECVQDMDHENMFWYRQDPGLGLRLIYFSYDVKMKEKGDIPEGYSVSREKKERFSLILESASTNQTSMYLCATQTVLYEQYFGPGTRLTVT.

J is TRBJ2-7 and V is TRBV6-5; perhaps TRBD2 as D (5 bases). Germline V gene data show CDR1 as MNHEY and CDR2 as SVGAGI. This CDR3 comprises 15 residues. The V end lost 0 bases, the J end lost 2 bases, and 11 bases lay between the germline ends. CDR3 DNA sequence: TGTGCCAGCAGTTACTCGCAGGACTCCGCCTACGAGCAGTACTTC. Translation gives CASSYSQDSAYEQYF.

The chain uses TRBV5-1 and TRBJ2-1; D uncertain. This CDR3 region has 15 residues. Per germline, CDR1 SGHRS and CDR2 YFSETQ. The V end lost 4 bases, the J end lost 1 base, and 12 bases lay between the germline ends. The DNA of the CDR3 is TGCGCCAGCAGCCCCCGTACTGGATCCTACAATGAGCAGTTCTTC. Translating gives CASSPRTGSYNEQFF. Together with reference TRBV5-1 and TRBJ2-1, the CDR3 gives the full variable domain: KAGVTQTPRYLIKTRGQQVTLSCSPISGHRSVSWYQQTPGQGLQFLFEYFSETQRNKGNFPGRFSGRQFSNSRSEMNVSTLELGDSALYLCASSPRTGSYNEQFFGPGTRLTVL.

The chain uses TRBV7-3 and TRBJ2-3, with a weak D call TRBD1 (6 bases). Per the germline V gene, CDR1 is SGHTA and CDR2 is FQGTGA. The CDR3 extends over 16 amino acids. CDR3 bases: TGTTCCCTATTCGACAGGCCGACTTGGGGCACAGATACGCAGTATTTT. Translated: CSLFDRPTWGTDTQYF.

The V call is TRBV19, the J call TRBJ2-7; D is ambiguous. Trimming stripped 3 bases from V and 2 bases from J, with 14 bases between. Looked up from germline, CDR1 is LNHDA and CDR2 is SQIVND (reference sequence). CDR3 length equals 15 residues. The CDR3 is CASSISGSLTYEQYF. CDR3 DNA sequence: TGTGCCAGTAGTATCTCCGGCAGTTTGACCTACGAGCAGTACTTC.

This clone has just a few counts. CDR3 region: CASSYTAGAEQYF. The CDR3 nucleotides read TGTGCCAGCAGTTACACGGCGGGAGCCGAGCAGTACTTC. V gene TRBV6-6 combines with J gene TRBJ2-7; 7 bases line up with TRBD2. Germline CDR1 and CDR2: MNHNY and SVGAGI (reference sequence). This CDR3 spans 13 amino acids. V shed 2 bases, J shed 6 bases, and the junction held 4 bases outside the gene matches.

The rearrangement links TRBV12-1 to TRBJ2-7; no DNA check was done on the table's D call, TRBD2. TRBV12-1 is assigned pseudogene status. The CDR3 is made up of 16 amino acids. The CDR3 loop is CASNFEIASVAYEQYF. CDR3 DNA sequence: TGTGCCAGCAACTTCGAAATTGCTAGCGTTGCCTACGAGCAGTACTTC.

The CDR3 nucleotides read TGTGCCAGCAGCCAAGAAGGGACAGAAGAGACCCAGTACTTC. The encoded protein is CASSQEGTEETQYF. The rearrangement joins TRBV4-2 to TRBJ2-5; the match to TRBD1 covers 7 bases. Germline loops: CDR1 LGHNA, CDR2 YNFKEQ. This CDR3 is 14 amino acids long. V was pared by 0 bases and J by 3 bases, with 1 base of the junction left unmatched.

The chain carries TRBV6-1 and TRBJ2-7; 11 positions match TRBD2. Trimming cost V 8 bases and J 4 bases; bases outside gene matches: 10. Germline CDR1 reads MNHNS; CDR2 reads SASEGT. This CDR3 comprises 15 residues. CDR3 loop: CASDHPLAGVYEQYF. The CDR3 nucleotides are TGTGCCAGCGATCACCCACTAGCGGGAGTATACGAGCAGTACTTC.

V gene TRBV7-8 combines with J gene TRBJ1-1; D may be TRBD1 (5 bases). V lost 3 bases and J lost 4, with 6 bases in between. CDR1 and CDR2 (germline): SGHVS, FQNEAQ. The CDR3 loop spans 12 amino acids. The CDR3 DNA follows: TGTGCCAGCAGCTTTCAGGGCACTGAAGCTTTCTTT. It codes for CASSFQGTEAFF.

V usage is TRBV14 and J usage is TRBJ2-7; TRBD2 agrees at 10 bases. This CDR3 contains 17 residues. V was pared by 4 bases and J by 5 bases, with 14 bases of the junction left unmatched. CDR1 and CDR2 from the germline V gene are SGHDN and FVKESK. Here the CDR3 reads CASSPDGLAGVFDEQYF. The CDR3, as DNA: TGTGCCAGCAGCCCCGACGGCCTAGCGGGAGTGTTCGACGAGCAGTACTTC.

The chain links TRBV30 to TRBJ1-1, with 9 positions matching TRBD1. CDR1 and CDR2 from the germline V gene are GTSNPN and SVGIG (reference sequence). The CDR3 runs to 15 residues. V lost 8 bases, J lost 3 bases, and 13 bases stayed unmatched. CDR3 protein: CARDRAPSLDTEAFF. The CDR3 DNA reads as TGTGCCAGGGACAGGGCCCCCTCTCTGGACACTGAAGCTTTCTTT.

The chain couples TRBV14 to TRBJ2-1, with D hard to call. Germline V CDR1 and CDR2: SGHDN, FVKESK. V was pared by 3 bases and J by 9 bases, with 15 bases between. This CDR3 comprises 14 residues. CDR3 nucleotide sequence: TGTGCCAGCAGCCAGGGCAACCTTCGCGGTGAGCAGTTCTTC. The encoded protein is CASSQGNLRGEQFF.

This sequence joins TRBV4-3 and TRBJ1-1, with a tentative D call TRBD1 (6 bases). The ends were cut back, 3 bases at V and 3 bases at J, with 14 bases in the middle. In germline, CDR1 is LGHNA, CDR2 YSLEER. The CDR3 totals 15 residues. As DNA, the CDR3 is TGCGCCAGCAGCCACGGGGCGACAGGCGACACTGAAGCTTTCTTT. This sequence encodes CASSHGATGDTEAFF.

This chain joins TRBV5-1 and TRBJ2-3; 11 bases are shared with TRBD2. This CDR3 is built from 15 residues. CDR1 SGHRS and CDR2 YFSETQ come from the germline V gene. The V and J ends lost 4 bases and 4 bases, in that order; junction bases with no gene match: 5. CDR3 DNA: TGCGCCAGCAGCAAACTAGCGGGAGTTTCAGATACGCAGTATTTT. Translating it yields CASSKLAGVSDTQYF.

The chain links TRBV7-2 to TRBJ2-5, with 7 bases aligning to TRBD2. This CDR3 region has 13 residues. The germline V gene encodes CDR1 SGHTA and CDR2 FQGNSA. The V gene end was trimmed by 5 bases and the J gene end by 6 bases; junction bases not matched to a gene: 6. The CDR3 bases are TGTGCCAGCAGCCCCGGGGGGACGAAGACCCAGTACTTC. Its translation is CASSPGGTKTQYF.